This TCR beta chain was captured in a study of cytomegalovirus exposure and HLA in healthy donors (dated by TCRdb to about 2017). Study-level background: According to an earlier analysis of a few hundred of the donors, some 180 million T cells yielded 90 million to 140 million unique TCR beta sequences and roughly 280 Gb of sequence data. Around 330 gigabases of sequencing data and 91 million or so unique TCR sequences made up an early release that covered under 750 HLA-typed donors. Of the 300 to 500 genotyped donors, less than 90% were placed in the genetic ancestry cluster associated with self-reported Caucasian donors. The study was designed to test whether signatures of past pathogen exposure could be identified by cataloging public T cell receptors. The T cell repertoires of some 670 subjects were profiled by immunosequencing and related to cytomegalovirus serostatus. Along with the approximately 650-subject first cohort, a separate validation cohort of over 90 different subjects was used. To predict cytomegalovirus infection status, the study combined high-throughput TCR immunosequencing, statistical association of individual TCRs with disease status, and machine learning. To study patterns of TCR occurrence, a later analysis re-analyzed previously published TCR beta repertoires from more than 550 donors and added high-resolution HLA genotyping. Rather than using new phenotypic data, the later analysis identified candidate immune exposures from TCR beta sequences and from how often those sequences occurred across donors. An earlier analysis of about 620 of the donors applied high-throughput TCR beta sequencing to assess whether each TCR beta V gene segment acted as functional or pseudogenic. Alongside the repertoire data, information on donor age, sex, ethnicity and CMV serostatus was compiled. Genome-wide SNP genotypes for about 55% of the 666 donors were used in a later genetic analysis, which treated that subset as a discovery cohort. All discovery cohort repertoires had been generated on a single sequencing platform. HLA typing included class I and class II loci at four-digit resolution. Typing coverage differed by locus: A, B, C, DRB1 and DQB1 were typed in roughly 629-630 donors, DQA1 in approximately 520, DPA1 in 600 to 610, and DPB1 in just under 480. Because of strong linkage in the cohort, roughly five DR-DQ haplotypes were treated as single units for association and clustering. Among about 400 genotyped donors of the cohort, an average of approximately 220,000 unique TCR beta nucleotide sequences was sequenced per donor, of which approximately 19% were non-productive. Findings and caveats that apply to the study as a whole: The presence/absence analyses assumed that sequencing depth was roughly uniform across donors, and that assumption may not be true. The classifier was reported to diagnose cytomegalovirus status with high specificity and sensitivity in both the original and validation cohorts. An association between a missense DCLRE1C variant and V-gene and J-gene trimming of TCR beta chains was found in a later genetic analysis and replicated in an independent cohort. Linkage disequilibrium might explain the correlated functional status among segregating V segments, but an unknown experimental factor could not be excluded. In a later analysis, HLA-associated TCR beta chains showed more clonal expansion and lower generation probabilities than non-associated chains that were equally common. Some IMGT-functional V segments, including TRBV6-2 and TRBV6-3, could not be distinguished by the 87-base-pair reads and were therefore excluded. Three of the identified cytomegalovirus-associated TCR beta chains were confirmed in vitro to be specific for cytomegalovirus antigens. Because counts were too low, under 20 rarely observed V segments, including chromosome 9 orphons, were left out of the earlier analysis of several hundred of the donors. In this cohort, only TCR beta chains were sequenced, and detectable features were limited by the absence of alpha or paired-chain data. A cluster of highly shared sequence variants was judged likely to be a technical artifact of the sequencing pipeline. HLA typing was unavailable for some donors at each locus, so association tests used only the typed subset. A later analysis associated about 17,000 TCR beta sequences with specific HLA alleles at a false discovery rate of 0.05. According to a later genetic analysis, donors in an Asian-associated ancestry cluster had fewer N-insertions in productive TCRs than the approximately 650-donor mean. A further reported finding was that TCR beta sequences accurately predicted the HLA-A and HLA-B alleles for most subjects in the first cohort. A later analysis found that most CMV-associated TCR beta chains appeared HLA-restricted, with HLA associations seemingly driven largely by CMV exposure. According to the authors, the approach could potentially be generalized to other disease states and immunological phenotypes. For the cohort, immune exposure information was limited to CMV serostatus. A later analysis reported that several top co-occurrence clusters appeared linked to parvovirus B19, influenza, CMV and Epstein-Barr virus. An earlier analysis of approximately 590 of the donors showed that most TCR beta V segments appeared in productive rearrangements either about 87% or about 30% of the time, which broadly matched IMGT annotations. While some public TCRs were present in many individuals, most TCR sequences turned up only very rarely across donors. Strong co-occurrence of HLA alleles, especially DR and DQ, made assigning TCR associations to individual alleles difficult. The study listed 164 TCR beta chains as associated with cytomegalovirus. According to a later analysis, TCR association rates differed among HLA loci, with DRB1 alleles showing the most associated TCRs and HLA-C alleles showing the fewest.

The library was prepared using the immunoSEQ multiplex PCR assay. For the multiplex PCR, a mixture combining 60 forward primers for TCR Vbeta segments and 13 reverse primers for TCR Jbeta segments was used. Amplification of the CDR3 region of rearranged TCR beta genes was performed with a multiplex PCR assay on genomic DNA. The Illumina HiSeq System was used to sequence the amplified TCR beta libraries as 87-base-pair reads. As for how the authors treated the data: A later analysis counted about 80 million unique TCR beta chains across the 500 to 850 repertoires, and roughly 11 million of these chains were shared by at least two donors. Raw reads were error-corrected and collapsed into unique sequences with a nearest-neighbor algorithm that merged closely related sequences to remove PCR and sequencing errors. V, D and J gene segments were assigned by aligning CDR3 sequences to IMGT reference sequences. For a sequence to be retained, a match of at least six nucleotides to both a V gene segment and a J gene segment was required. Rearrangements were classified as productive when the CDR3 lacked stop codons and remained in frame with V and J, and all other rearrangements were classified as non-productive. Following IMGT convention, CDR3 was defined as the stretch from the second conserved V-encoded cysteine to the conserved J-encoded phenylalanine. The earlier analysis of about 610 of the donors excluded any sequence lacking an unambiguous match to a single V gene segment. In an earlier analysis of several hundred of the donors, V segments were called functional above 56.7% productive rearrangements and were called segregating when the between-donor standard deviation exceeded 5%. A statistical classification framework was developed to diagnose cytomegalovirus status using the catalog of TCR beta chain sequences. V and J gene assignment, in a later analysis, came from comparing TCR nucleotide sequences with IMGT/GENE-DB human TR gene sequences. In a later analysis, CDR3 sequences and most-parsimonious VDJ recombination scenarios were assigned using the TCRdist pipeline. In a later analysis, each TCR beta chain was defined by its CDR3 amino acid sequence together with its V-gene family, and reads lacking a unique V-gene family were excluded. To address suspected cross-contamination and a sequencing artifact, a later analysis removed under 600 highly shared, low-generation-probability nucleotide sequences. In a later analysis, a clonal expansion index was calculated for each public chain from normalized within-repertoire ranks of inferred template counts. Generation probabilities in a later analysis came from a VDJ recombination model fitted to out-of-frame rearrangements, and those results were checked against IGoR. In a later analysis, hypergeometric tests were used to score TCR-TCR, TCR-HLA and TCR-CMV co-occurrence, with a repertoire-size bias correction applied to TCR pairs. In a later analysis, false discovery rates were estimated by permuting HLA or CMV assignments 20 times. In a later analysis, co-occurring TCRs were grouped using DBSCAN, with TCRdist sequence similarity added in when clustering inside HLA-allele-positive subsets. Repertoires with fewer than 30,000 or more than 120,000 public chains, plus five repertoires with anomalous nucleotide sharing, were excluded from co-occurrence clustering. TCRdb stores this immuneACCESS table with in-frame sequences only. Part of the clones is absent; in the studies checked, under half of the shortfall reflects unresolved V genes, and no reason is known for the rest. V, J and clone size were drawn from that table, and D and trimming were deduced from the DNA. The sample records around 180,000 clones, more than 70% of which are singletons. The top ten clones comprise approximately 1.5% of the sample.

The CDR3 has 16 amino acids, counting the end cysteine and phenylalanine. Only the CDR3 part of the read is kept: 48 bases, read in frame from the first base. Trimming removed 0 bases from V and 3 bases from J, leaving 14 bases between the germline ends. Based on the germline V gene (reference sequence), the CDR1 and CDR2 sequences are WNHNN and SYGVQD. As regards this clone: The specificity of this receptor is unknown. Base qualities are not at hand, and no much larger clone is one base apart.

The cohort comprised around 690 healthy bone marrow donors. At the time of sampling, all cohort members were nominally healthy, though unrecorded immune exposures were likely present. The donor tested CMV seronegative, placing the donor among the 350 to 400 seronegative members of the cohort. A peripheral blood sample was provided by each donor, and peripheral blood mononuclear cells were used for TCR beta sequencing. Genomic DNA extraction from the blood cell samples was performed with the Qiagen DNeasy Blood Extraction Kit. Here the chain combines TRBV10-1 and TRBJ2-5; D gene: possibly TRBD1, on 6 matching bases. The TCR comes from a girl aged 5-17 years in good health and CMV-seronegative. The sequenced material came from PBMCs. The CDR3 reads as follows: CASSESHIQGKETQYF. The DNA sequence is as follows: TGCGCCAGCAGTGAGTCCCATATACAGGGAAAAGAGACCCAGTACTTC.